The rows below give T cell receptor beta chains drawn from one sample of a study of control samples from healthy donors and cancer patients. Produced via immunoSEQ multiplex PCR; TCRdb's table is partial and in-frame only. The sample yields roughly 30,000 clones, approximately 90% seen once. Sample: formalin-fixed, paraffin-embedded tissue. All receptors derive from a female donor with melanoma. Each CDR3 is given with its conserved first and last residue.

CASNYLGGYEQFF,TRBJ2-1,TRBV7-9
CASNSKRGQGEFF,TRBJ2-1,TRBV6-5
CASSMGGPYQDEQYF,TRBJ2-7,TRBV19
CASSLGQDQNIQYF,TRBJ2-4,TRBV3-1/TRBV3-2
CASWALAGEQFF,TRBJ2-1,TRBV2
CASSSSLVSLLNTEAFF,TRBJ1-1,TRBV7-9
CASSLVPAGVPPDTQYF,TRBJ2-3,TRBV7-8
CASSSQGLGLKKETQYF,TRBJ2-5,TRBV28
CASSQPRGSTDTQYF,TRBJ2-3,TRBV14
CASSISRGNEQFF,TRBJ2-1,TRBV19
CASSLDTQAYGYTF,TRBJ1-2,TRBV7-9
CASSAGGSSGTEAFF,TRBJ1-1,TRBV5-1
CASSRGRNEKLFF,TRBJ1-4,TRBV4-3
CATSPGGGNQPQHF,TRBJ1-5,TRBV24-1
CASSQGPVGENIQYF,TRBJ2-4,TRBV4-1